A selection of T cell receptor beta chains follows, all from one sample in a study of cytomegalovirus exposure and HLA in healthy donors. Only in-frame clones appear in the TCRdb table, and some are missing; sequencing was by immunoSEQ multiplex PCR. The data show under 100,000 clones, with about three fifths seen just once and 5% to 6.5% held by the top ten. The specimen sequenced was PBMCs. The receptors originated from a woman aged 30 to 39 in good health and CMV-seropositive. CDR3s include the opening cysteine and the closing phenylalanine or tryptophan. The D gene is left open where the match is weak. The size field is filled for only some rows; it gives once, few, many or a size class.

j_call | clone_size | d_call | v_call | cdr3_length | cdr3_nt | cdr3_aa
TRBJ1-5 | - | TRBD1 | TRBV29-1 | 13 | TGCAGCGTTATGACAGGGGCCGATCAGCCCCAGCATTTT | CSVMTGADQPQHF
TRBJ2-7 | - | - | TRBV27 | 16 | TGTGCCAGCAGTTTGTCCCCCGTCGGGGAAATCTACGAGCAGTACTTC | CASSLSPVGEIYEQYF
TRBJ1-1 | many | - | TRBV28 | 18 | TGTGCCAGCACCGAACGACAGGCTCTACCCCTAGAGAACACTGAAGCTTTCTTT | CASTERQALPLENTEAFF
TRBJ1-3 | few | - | TRBV7-9 | 16 | TGTGCCAGCAGCTTGGGGCCCACAGCAGCTGGAAACACCATATATTTT | CASSLGPTAAGNTIYF
TRBJ2-5 | - | - | TRBV12-5 | 14 | TGTGCTAGTGGGATTGAGGGGAGGTCGGAGACCCAGTACTTC | CASGIEGRSETQYF
TRBJ1-6 | - | TRBD1 | TRBV7-2 | 15 | TGTGCCAGCAGCTTAGGGGGACAGTTTCATTCACCCCTCCACTTT | CASSLGGQFHSPLHF
TRBJ2-3 | - | TRBD2 | TRBV27 | 17 | TGTGCCAGCAGTTGGGGACTAGCGGGGGGCGGCCCAGATACGCAGTATTTT | CASSWGLAGGGPDTQYF
TRBJ1-1 | - | - | TRBV14 | 15 | TGTGCCAGCAGCCAAGATCTCACTGGGAACACTGAAGCTTTCTTT | CASSQDLTGNTEAFF
TRBJ2-1 | - | TRBD1 | TRBV11-2 | 19 | TGTGCCAGCAGCTTAGCGGCAGGGGGCTCCCGTACCACATACAATGAGCAGTTCTTC | CASSLAAGGSRTTYNEQFF
TRBJ2-5 | - | - | TRBV5-6 | 15 | TGTGCCAGCAGCTTGGGAGGCTTCAGCAAAGAGACCCAGTACTTC | CASSLGGFSKETQYF
TRBJ1-2 | - | - | TRBV6-5 | 11 | TGTGCCAGCAGTAACGGGAACGGCTACACCTTC | CASSNGNGYTF
TRBJ2-2 | few | TRBD2 | TRBV7-3 | 17 | TGTGCCAGCAGCTCGCAAAGGACTAGCGGGGGGGCCGGGGAGCTGTTTTTT | CASSSQRTSGGAGELFF
TRBJ2-3 | - | - | TRBV28 | 14 | TGTGCCAGCAGTTTTTACCGAGTAACAGATACGCAGTATTTT | CASSFYRVTDTQYF
TRBJ1-1 | - | - | TRBV5-1 | 15 | TGCGCCAGCAGGTCCATAGGGGTGGAGAACACTGAAGCTTTCTTT | CASRSIGVENTEAFF
TRBJ2-2 | few | - | TRBV14 | 14 | TGTGCCAGCAGCCGGTTGACAAACACCGGGGAGCTGTTTTTT | CASSRLTNTGELFF
TRBJ1-5 | - | - | TRBV7-2 | 15 | TGTGCCAGCAGCTTAGGCAGGGGTAGCAATCAGCCCCAGCATTTT | CASSLGRGSNQPQHF
TRBJ1-2 | - | TRBD1 | TRBV2 | 17 | TGTGCCAGCAGTTCGACAGGGATTACTGCGAAGGACTATGGCTACACCTTC | CASSSTGITAKDYGYTF
TRBJ2-2 | - | - | TRBV18 | 14 | TGTGCCAGCTCTCTACGACAGGAGGCCGGGGAGCTGTTTTTT | CASSLRQEAGELFF
TRBJ1-5 | - | TRBD1 | TRBV18 | 17 | TGTGCCAGCTCGTCGACAGGGGGGGATTATAGCAATCAGCCCCAGCATTTT | CASSSTGGDYSNQPQHF
TRBJ1-2 | few | TRBD1 | TRBV6-5 | 11 | TGTGCCAGCAGGACAGGGGGTGGCTACACCTTC | CASRTGGGYTF
TRBJ1-2 | few | - | TRBV14 | 14 | TGTGCCAGCAGCCGGAGTACAGGGAGCTATGGCTACACCTTC | CASSRSTGSYGYTF
TRBJ1-2 | - | TRBD1 | TRBV9 | 14 | TGTGCCAGCAGCGCGGACAGGGGACCGAATGGCTACACCTTC | CASSADRGPNGYTF
TRBJ1-2 | - | TRBD1 | TRBV28 | 13 | TGTGCCAGCACCTATGACAGGGGGCGCGGCTACACCTTC | CASTYDRGRGYTF
TRBJ1-1 | - | - | TRBV7-2 | 14 | TGTGCCAGCAGCTTGGGGGGGTTCAACACTGAAGCTTTCTTT | CASSLGGFNTEAFF
TRBJ2-7 | - | TRBD2 | TRBV7-9 | 16 | TGTGCCAGCAGCTTAGGTCCCAGCGGGGGGGTCAACGAGCAGTACTTC | CASSLGPSGGVNEQYF
TRBJ1-2 | - | - | TRBV6-6 | 12 | TGTGCCAGCAGTTACTACGGGGGTGGCTACACCTTC | CASSYYGGGYTF
TRBJ2-5 | few | - | TRBV5-1 | 13 | TGCGCCAGCAGCTTGGCCTATCAAGAGACCCAGTACTTC | CASSLAYQETQYF
TRBJ2-3 | - | - | TRBV4-2 | 15 | TGTGCCAGCAGCCAAGTCTATCAGCGCGAAGATACGCAGTATTTT | CASSQVYQREDTQYF
TRBJ2-2 | - | TRBD1 | TRBV19 | 15 | TGTGCCAGTAGTATCGGGGACAGAAACACCGGGGAGCTGTTTTTT | CASSIGDRNTGELFF
TRBJ1-3 | few | - | TRBV6-1 | 14 | TGTGCCAGCAAGGGGGGGTTCTCTGGAAACACCATATATTTT | CASKGGFSGNTIYF
TRBJ1-3 | - | - | TRBV6-5 | 14 | TGTGCCAGTTCCGGGGATATCGCTGGAAACACCATATATTTT | CASSGDIAGNTIYF
TRBJ1-2 | - | - | TRBV5-5 | 13 | TGTGCCAGCAGGTTTGGGGGGAGCTATGGCTACACCTTC | CASRFGGSYGYTF
TRBJ2-3 | - | TRBD1 | TRBV4-2 | 14 | TGTGCCAGCAGCCAGGGACAGAGCACAGATACGCAGTATTTT | CASSQGQSTDTQYF
TRBJ1-1 | few | - | TRBV19 | 15 | TGTGCCAGTAGTCCCATACGGACCGGGGGGACTGAAGCTTTCTTT | CASSPIRTGGTEAFF
TRBJ2-7 | - | - | TRBV27 | 13 | TGTGCCAGCAGTAAAACAGGGTTCTACGAGCAGTACTTC | CASSKTGFYEQYF
TRBJ1-2 | - | TRBD1 | TRBV5-1 | 14 | TGCGCCAGCAGCTTAGGAGGGGGCCTCTATGGCTACCCCTTC | CASSLGGGLYGYPF
TRBJ2-1 | - | - | TRBV7-3 | 16 | TGTGCCAGCAGCGATACTGGGGGGAGGGGGTACAATGAGCAGTTCTTC | CASSDTGGRGYNEQFF
TRBJ1-4 | - | TRBD1 | TRBV2 | 13 | TGTGCCACCAGCAAGAGGGGGCGGGAAAAACTGTTTTTT | CATSKRGREKLFF